These T cell receptor beta chains were read from a single sample in a study of CD8 T cells in Susac syndrome. TCRdb re-called the immunoSEQ multiplex PCR reads through MiXCR, storing one row per CDR3 protein. Of 150,000 or so distinct CDR3 sequences listed, roughly 95% are singletons. Sequencing was carried out using CD4+ T cells from PBMCs. The source of these receptors is a human donor with Susac syndrome. CDR3s include the opening cysteine and the closing phenylalanine or tryptophan. Fields, in order: CDR3 protein, D gene, V gene, J gene. D genes are given only for firm matches.

cdr3_aa: CSASRPDEQYF; d_call: -; v_call: TRBV20-1; j_call: TRBJ2-7
cdr3_aa: CSASPPGQGLLYNEQFF; d_call: TRBD1; v_call: TRBV20-1; j_call: TRBJ2-1
cdr3_aa: CASSRGKGNTIYF; d_call: -; v_call: TRBV21-1; j_call: TRBJ1-3
cdr3_aa: CSAGDRSSTSTDTQYF; d_call: TRBD1; v_call: TRBV20-1; j_call: TRBJ2-3
cdr3_aa: CATSRGSRSEGEQYF; d_call: -; v_call: TRBV15; j_call: TRBJ2-7
cdr3_aa: CASSEYGRGTWGTQYF; d_call: -; v_call: TRBV25-1; j_call: TRBJ2-3
cdr3_aa: CASSLRSGGTYEQYF; d_call: TRBD2; v_call: TRBV5-1; j_call: TRBJ2-7
cdr3_aa: CSAPDTDTQYF; d_call: -; v_call: TRBV20-1; j_call: TRBJ2-3
cdr3_aa: CASSPSVGTEAFF; d_call: -; v_call: TRBV19; j_call: TRBJ1-1
cdr3_aa: CASSLLQQTTQYF; d_call: -; v_call: TRBV3-1; j_call: TRBJ2-3
cdr3_aa: CASSQSTGTAAYEQYF; d_call: TRBD1; v_call: TRBV4-1; j_call: TRBJ2-7
cdr3_aa: CASSDRGSSPLHF; d_call: TRBD1; v_call: TRBV19; j_call: TRBJ1-6
cdr3_aa: CASSQVGYGTDTQYF; d_call: -; v_call: TRBV14; j_call: TRBJ2-3
cdr3_aa: CSAREGARFGTEAFF; d_call: -; v_call: TRBV20-1; j_call: TRBJ1-1
cdr3_aa: CASSFHNGQEYNEQFF; d_call: TRBD1; v_call: TRBV5-4; j_call: TRBJ2-1
cdr3_aa: CASRREGPQDTGELFF; d_call: TRBD2; v_call: TRBV12-3/TRBV12-4; j_call: TRBJ2-2
cdr3_aa: CASSASGRDGYTF; d_call: -; v_call: TRBV2; j_call: TRBJ1-2
cdr3_aa: CSAPGMADTQYF; d_call: -; v_call: TRBV20-1; j_call: TRBJ2-3
cdr3_aa: CASSLIGGVDNSPLHF; d_call: -; v_call: TRBV7-9; j_call: TRBJ1-6
cdr3_aa: CASSQDHAGGPGDTQYF; d_call: TRBD2; v_call: TRBV14; j_call: TRBJ2-3
cdr3_aa: CSAIYGGGYTF; d_call: -; v_call: TRBV20-1; j_call: TRBJ1-2
cdr3_aa: CASSPYVGGGALKTQYF; d_call: TRBD2; v_call: TRBV12-3/TRBV12-4; j_call: TRBJ2-5
cdr3_aa: CASSQGVEQYF; d_call: -; v_call: TRBV3-1; j_call: TRBJ2-7
cdr3_aa: CSARDQAGGDTQYF; d_call: TRBD2; v_call: TRBV20-1; j_call: TRBJ2-3
cdr3_aa: CASSLSNGGNYGYTF; d_call: -; v_call: TRBV7-9; j_call: TRBJ1-2
cdr3_aa: CASSQEGSYGYTF; d_call: -; v_call: TRBV3-1; j_call: TRBJ1-2
cdr3_aa: CASSLGRVAETQYF; d_call: -; v_call: TRBV11-3; j_call: TRBJ2-5
cdr3_aa: CASSQGATDTQYF; d_call: -; v_call: TRBV3-1; j_call: TRBJ2-3
cdr3_aa: CASSPRQGRNEQFF; d_call: TRBD1; v_call: TRBV18; j_call: TRBJ2-1
cdr3_aa: CSARDNPTGLYETQYF; d_call: TRBD1; v_call: TRBV20-1; j_call: TRBJ2-5
cdr3_aa: CASSHRLAGAANTGELFF; d_call: TRBD2; v_call: TRBV14; j_call: TRBJ2-2
cdr3_aa: CATSTRDTGELFF; d_call: -; v_call: TRBV15; j_call: TRBJ2-2
cdr3_aa: CASRIDDGPQPQHF; d_call: -; v_call: TRBV19; j_call: TRBJ1-5
cdr3_aa: CSALTREYEQYF; d_call: -; v_call: TRBV20-1; j_call: TRBJ2-7
cdr3_aa: CASSLISADRYTGELFF; d_call: -; v_call: TRBV4-1; j_call: TRBJ2-2
cdr3_aa: CSGHDSKNIQYF; d_call: -; v_call: TRBV29-1; j_call: TRBJ2-4
cdr3_aa: CSARGQGETQFF; d_call: TRBD1; v_call: TRBV20-1; j_call: TRBJ2-1
cdr3_aa: CSVVDRGRITGELFF; d_call: TRBD1; v_call: TRBV29-1; j_call: TRBJ2-2
cdr3_aa: CASSSGNGGNEQFF; d_call: TRBD2; v_call: TRBV4-1; j_call: TRBJ2-1
cdr3_aa: CASSRRLVAKGSYEQYF; d_call: -; v_call: TRBV18; j_call: TRBJ2-7
cdr3_aa: CASSYSSTRQGRTEAFF; d_call: TRBD1; v_call: TRBV6-5; j_call: TRBJ1-1
cdr3_aa: CSVEIAAQETQYF; d_call: -; v_call: TRBV29-1; j_call: TRBJ2-5
cdr3_aa: CASSPRSNTEAFF; d_call: -; v_call: TRBV14; j_call: TRBJ1-1
cdr3_aa: CASSLGGTGAISGNTIYF; d_call: TRBD1; v_call: TRBV4-1; j_call: TRBJ1-3
cdr3_aa: CSARGRNTGELFF; d_call: -; v_call: TRBV20-1; j_call: TRBJ2-2
cdr3_aa: CASSSDRVNEQYF; d_call: TRBD1; v_call: TRBV7-2; j_call: TRBJ2-7
cdr3_aa: CSASSDLGGYTF; d_call: -; v_call: TRBV20-1; j_call: TRBJ1-2
cdr3_aa: CASSSAGPLLNQPQHF; d_call: -; v_call: TRBV6-2/TRBV6-3; j_call: TRBJ1-5
cdr3_aa: CASSQGGSYEQYF; d_call: -; v_call: TRBV4-3; j_call: TRBJ2-7
cdr3_aa: CASTDADYNEQFF; d_call: -; v_call: TRBV4-1; j_call: TRBJ2-1
cdr3_aa: CSVVSYGYTF; d_call: -; v_call: TRBV29-1; j_call: TRBJ1-2
cdr3_aa: CASSQDRNNYGYTF; d_call: -; v_call: TRBV5-4; j_call: TRBJ1-2
cdr3_aa: CASSSRRGANYGYTF; d_call: -; v_call: TRBV7-2; j_call: TRBJ1-2